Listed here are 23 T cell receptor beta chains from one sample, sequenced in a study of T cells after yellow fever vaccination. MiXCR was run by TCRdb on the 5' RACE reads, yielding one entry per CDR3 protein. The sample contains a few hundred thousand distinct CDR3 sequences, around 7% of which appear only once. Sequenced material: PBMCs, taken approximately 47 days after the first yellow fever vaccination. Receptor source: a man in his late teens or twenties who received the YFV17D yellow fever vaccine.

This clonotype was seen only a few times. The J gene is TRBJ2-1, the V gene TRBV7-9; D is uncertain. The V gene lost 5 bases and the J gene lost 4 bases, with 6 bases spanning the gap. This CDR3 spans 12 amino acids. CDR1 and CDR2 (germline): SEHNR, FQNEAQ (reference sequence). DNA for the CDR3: TGTGCCAGCAGCCCCCAATACAATGAGCAGTTCTTC. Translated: CASSPQYNEQFF.

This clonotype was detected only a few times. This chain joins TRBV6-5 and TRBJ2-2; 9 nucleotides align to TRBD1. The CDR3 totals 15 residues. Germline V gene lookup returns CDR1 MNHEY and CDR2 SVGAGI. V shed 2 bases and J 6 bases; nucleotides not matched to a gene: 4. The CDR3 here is CASSYGTGSPGELFF. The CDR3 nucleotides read TGTGCCAGCAGTTACGGGACAGGGTCCCCCGGGGAGCTGTTTTTT.

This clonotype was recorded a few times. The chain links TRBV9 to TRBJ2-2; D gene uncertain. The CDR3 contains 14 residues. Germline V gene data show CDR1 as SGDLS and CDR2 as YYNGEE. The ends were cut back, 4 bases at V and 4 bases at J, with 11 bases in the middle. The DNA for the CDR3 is TGTGCCAGCAGCCCCATTCTCGGCACCGGGGAGCTGTTTTTT. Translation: CASSPILGTGELFF. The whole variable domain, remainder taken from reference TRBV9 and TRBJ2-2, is DSGVTQTPKHLITATGQRVTLRCSPRSGDLSVYWYQQSLDQGLQFLIQYYNGEERAKGNILERFSAQQFPDLHSELNLSSLELGDSALYFCASSPILGTGELFFGEGSRLTVL.

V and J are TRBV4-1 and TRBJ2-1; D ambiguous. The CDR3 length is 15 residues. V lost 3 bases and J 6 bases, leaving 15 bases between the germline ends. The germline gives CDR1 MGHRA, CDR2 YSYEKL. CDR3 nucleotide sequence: TGCGCCAGCAGCCAGGACCCCTTGGGCCGCAATGAGCAGTTCTTC. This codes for CASSQDPLGRNEQFF.

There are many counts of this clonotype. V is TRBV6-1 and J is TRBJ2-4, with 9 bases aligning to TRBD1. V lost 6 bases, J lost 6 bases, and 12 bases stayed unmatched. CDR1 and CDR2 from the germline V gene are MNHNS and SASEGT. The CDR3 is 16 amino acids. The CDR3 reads CASRPAGQGPGNIQYF. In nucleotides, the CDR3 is TGTGCCAGCAGGCCTGCAGGACAGGGGCCAGGAAACATTCAGTACTTC.

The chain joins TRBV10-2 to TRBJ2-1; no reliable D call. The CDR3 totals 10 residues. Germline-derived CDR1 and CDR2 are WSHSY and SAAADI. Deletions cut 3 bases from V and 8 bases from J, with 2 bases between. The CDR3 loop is CASSDDEQFF. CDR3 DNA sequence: TGCGCCAGCAGTGACGATGAGCAGTTCTTC.

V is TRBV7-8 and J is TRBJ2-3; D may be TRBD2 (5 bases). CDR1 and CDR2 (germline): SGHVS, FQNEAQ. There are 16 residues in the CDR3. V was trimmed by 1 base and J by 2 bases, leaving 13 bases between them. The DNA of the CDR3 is TGTGCCAGCAGCTTAGGTCCGCGGGCCTACACAGATACGCAGTATTTT. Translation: CASSLGPRAYTDTQYF.

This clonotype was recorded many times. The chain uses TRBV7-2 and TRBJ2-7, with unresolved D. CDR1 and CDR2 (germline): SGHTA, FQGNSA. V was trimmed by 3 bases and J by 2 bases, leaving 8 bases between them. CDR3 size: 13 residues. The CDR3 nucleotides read TGTGCCAGCAGCTTGTCGGCAGCCTACGAGCAGTACGTC. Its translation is CASSLSAAYEQYV.

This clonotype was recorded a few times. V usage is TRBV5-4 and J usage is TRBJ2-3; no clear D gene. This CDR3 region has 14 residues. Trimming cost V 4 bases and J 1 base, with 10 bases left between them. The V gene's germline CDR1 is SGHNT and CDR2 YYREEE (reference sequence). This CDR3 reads CASSPTAGTDTQYF. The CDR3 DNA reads TGTGCCAGCAGCCCCACCGCGGGCACAGATACGCAGTATTTT.

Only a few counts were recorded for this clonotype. The DNA for the CDR3 is TGTGCCAGCAGCTTAGCCCCAGGGGGACCCCTCCACTTT. This translates into CASSLAPGGPLHF. This chain links TRBV7-2 with TRBJ1-6; 7 nucleotides agree with TRBD1. J lost 12 bases, V lost 0 bases, and 2 bases had no gene match. This CDR3 region has 13 residues. Germline-derived CDR1 and CDR2 are SGHTA and FQGNSA.

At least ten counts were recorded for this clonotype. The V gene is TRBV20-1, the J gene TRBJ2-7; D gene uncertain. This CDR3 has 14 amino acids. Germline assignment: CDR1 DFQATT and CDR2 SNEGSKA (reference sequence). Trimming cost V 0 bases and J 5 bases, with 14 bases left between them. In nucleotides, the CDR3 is TGCAGTGCTAGAGATCAGGAAAGGGCCGACGAGCAGTACTTC. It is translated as CSARDQERADEQYF.

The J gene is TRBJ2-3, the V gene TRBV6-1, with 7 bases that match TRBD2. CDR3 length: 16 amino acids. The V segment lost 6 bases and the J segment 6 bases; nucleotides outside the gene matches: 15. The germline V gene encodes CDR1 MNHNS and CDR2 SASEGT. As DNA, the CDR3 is TGTGCCAGCAGGGGCCTCGGGGGATCGCGGGGGGATACGCAGTATTTT. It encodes CASRGLGGSRGDTQYF.

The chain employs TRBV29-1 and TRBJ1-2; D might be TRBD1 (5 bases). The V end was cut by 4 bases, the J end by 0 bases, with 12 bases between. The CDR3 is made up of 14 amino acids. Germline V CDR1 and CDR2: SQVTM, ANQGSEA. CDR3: CSVGGRATNYGYTF. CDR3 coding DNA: TGCAGCGTTGGGGGCAGGGCGACTAACTATGGCTACACCTTC.

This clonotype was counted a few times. CDR3 bases: TGTGCCAGCAGCTACACTCCTAGCCCCTACAATGAGCAGTTCTTC. It yields the protein CASSYTPSPYNEQFF. V usage is TRBV11-2 and J usage is TRBJ2-1, with D perhaps TRBD2 (5 bases). Trimming took off 4 bases at V and 2 bases at J, with 12 bases between the two ends. This CDR3 comprises 15 residues. The germline V gene has CDR1 SGHAT and CDR2 FQNNGV.

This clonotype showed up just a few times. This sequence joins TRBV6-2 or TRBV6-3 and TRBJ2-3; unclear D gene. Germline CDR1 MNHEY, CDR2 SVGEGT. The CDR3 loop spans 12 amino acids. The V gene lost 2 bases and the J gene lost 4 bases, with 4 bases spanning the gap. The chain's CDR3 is CASSYLPDTQYF. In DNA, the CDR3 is TGTGCCAGCAGTTACCTCCCAGATACGCAGTATTTT.

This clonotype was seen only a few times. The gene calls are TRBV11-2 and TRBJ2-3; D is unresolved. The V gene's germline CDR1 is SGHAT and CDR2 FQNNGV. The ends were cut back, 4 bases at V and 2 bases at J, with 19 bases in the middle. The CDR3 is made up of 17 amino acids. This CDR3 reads CASSSPSLPPFTDTQYF. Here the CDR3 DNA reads TGTGCCAGCAGCTCCCCCAGCCTACCGCCTTTCACAGATACGCAGTATTTT.

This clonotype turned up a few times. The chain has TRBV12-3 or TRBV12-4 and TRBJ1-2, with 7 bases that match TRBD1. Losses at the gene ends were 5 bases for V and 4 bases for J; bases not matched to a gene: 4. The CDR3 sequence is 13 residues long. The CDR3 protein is CASSNRGFYGYTF. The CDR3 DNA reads TGTGCCAGCAGTAACAGGGGTTTCTATGGCTACACCTTC.

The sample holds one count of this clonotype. The CDR3 here is CASSLGLTSGGHTSAQYF. The CDR3, as DNA: TGTGCCAGCAGCTTAGGGCTTACTAGCGGGGGCCACACGTCGGCCCAGTACTTC. The rearrangement joins TRBV7-6 to TRBJ2-5, with 11 nucleotides matching TRBD2. CDR1 and CDR2 (germline): SGHVS, FNYEAQ. V lost 1 base and J lost 9; bases outside the gene matches: 16. CDR3 size: 18 residues.

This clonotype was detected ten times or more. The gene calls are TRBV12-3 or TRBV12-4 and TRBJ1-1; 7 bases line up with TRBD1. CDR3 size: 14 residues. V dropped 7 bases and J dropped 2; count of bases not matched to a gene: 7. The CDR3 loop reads CASTLTGRNTEAFF. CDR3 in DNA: TGTGCCAGCACCCTGACAGGGAGAAACACTGAAGCTTTCTTT.

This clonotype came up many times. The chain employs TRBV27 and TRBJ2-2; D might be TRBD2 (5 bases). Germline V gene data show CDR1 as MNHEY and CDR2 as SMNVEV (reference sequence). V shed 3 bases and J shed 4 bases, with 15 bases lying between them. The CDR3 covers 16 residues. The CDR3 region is CASSFVVGLLTGELFF. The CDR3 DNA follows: TGTGCCAGCAGTTTCGTGGTTGGACTTCTCACCGGGGAGCTGTTTTTT.

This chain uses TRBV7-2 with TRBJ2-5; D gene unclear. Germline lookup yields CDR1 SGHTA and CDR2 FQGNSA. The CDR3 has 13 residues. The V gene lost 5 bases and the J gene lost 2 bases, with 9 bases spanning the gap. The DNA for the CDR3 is TGTGCCAGCAGCCCGAGTCGGCAAGAGACCCAGTACTTC. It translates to CASSPSRQETQYF.

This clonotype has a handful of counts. CDR3 protein: CASSPSRLGLYEQFF. In DNA, the CDR3 is TGTGCCAGCAGCCCCTCGAGACTCGGCCTCTATGAGCAGTTCTTC. V usage is TRBV3-1 and J usage is TRBJ2-1; no clear D. Germline V gives CDR1 LGHDT, CDR2 YNNKEL (reference sequence). The CDR3 runs to 15 residues. V lost 4 bases and J lost 8, with 18 bases in between.

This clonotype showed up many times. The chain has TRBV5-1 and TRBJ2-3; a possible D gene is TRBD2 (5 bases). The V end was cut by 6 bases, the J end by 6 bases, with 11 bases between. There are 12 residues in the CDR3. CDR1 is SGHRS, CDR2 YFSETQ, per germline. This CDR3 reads CASTSEGDTQYF. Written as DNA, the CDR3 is TGCGCCAGCACCAGCGAGGGTGATACGCAGTATTTT.